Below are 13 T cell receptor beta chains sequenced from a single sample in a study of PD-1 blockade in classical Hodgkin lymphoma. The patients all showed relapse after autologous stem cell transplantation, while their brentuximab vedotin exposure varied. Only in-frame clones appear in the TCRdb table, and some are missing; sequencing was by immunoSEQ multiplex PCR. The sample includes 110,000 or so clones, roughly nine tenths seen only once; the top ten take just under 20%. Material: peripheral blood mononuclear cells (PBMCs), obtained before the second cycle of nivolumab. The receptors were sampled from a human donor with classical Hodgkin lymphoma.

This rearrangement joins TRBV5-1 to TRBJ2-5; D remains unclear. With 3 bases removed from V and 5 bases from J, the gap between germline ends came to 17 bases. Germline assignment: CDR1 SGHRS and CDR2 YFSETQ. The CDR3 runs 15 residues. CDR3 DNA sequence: TGCGCCAGCAGCTATGGAGACCTCGTAGGCGAGACCCAGTACTTC. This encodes CASSYGDLVGETQYF.

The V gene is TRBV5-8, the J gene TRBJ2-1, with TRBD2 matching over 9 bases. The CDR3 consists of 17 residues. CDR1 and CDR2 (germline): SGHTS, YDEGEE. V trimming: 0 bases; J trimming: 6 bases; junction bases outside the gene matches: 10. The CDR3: CASSLVGLAGVGNEQFF. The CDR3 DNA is TGTGCCAGCAGCTTGGTAGGGTTAGCGGGAGTTGGCAATGAGCAGTTCTTC.

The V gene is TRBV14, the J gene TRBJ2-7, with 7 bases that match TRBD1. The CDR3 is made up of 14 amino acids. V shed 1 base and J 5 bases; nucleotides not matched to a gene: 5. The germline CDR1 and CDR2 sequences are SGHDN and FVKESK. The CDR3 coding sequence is TGTGCCAGCAGCCAAGCAGGGGGTATAGACGAGCAGTACTTC. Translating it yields CASSQAGGIDEQYF.

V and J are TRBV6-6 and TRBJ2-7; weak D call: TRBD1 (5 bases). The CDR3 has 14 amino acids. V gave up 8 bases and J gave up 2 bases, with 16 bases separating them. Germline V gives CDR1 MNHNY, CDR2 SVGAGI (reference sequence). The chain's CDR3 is CASQRGRDTYEQYF. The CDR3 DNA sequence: TGTGCCAGCCAAAGGGGCCGTGACACCTACGAGCAGTACTTC.

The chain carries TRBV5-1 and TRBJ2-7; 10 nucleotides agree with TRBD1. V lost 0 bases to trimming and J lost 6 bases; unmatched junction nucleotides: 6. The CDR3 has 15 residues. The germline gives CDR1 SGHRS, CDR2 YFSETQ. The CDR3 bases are TGCGCCAGCAGCTTGGCGCGACAGGGGGCCGGCGAGCAGTACTTC. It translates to CASSLARQGAGEQYF.

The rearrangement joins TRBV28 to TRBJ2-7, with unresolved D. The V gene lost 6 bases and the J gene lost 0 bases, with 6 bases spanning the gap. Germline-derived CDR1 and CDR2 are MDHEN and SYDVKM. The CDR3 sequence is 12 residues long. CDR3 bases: TGTGCCAGCAGCCCGCACTCCTACGAGCAGTACTTC. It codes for CASSPHSYEQYF.

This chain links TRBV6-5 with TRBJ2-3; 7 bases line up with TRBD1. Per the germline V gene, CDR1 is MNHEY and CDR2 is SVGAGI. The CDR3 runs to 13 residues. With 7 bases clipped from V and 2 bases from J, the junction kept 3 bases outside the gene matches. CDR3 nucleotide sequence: TGTGCCAGCATGGGACAGAACACAGATACGCAGTATTTT. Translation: CASMGQNTDTQYF.

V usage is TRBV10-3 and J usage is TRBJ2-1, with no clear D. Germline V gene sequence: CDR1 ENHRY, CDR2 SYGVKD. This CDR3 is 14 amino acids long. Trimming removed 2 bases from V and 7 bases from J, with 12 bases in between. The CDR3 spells CAISEPGMRNEQFF. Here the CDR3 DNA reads TGTGCCATCAGTGAGCCGGGTATGAGAAATGAGCAGTTCTTC.

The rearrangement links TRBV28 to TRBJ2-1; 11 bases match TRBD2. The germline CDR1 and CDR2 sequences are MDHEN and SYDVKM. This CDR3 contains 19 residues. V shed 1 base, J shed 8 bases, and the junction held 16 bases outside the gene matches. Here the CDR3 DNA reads TGTGCCAGCAGTTTATTCGTGGGGCCCTTAGCGGGAGGGCCCTATGAGCAGTTCTTC. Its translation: CASSLFVGPLAGGPYEQFF.

The CDR3 DNA sequence: TGTGCCAGCAGCTCTGTGGACAATTCCTACGAGCAGTACTTC. Residues: CASSSVDNSYEQYF. V usage is TRBV5-4 and J usage is TRBJ2-7; TRBD1 might be the D (5 bases). The CDR3 has 14 amino acids. V shed 3 bases and J shed 1 base, with 11 bases lying between them. Germline CDR1 reads SGHNT; CDR2 reads YYREEE (reference sequence).

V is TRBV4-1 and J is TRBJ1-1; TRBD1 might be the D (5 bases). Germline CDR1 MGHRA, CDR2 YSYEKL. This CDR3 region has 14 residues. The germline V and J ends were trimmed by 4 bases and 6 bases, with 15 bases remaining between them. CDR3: CASSPTGGVAEAFF. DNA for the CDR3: TGCGCCAGCAGCCCCACGGGGGGGGTGGCTGAAGCTTTCTTT.

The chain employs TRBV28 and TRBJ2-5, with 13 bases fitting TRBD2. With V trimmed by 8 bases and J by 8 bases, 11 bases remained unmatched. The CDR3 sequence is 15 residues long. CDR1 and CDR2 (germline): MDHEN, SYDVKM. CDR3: CASQQLAGGGQTQYF. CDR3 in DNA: TGTGCCAGCCAACAACTAGCGGGAGGGGGTCAAACCCAGTACTTC.

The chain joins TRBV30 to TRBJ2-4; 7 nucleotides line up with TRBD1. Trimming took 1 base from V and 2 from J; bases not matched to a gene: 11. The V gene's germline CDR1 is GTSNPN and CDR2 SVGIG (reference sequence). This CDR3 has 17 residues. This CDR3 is CAWSGGRGGFTKNIQYF. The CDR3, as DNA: TGTGCCTGGAGTGGGGGGAGAGGGGGCTTTACCAAAAACATTCAGTACTTC.